Listed below are T cell receptor beta chains from one sample, sequenced in a study of T-cell reconstitution after alpha-beta-depleted transplantation in children. TCRdb recomputed calls from the PCR reads with MiXCR, one row per CDR3 protein. The sample includes 73,000 or so distinct CDR3 sequences, roughly 4.9% of them seen just once. The sample was PBMCs, mostly from graft donor cells, taken 180 days after TCRalphabeta/CD19-depleted stem cell transplant. The receptors shown here come from a boy younger than two who had a stem cell transplant for acute myeloid leukemia, so the T cells may come from the graft donor. Each CDR3 is given with its conserved first and last residue. D genes are given only for firm matches. Clone size appears in some rows only: once, few, many, or a class for an expanded clone.

J: TRBJ1-3
D: NA
size: many
V: TRBV7-9
DNA: TGTGCCAGCAGCTTAGTAGGGGTCGGAAACACCATATATTTT
CDR3: CASSLVGVGNTIYF

J: TRBJ2-1
D: TRBD2
size: NA
V: TRBV20-1
DNA: TGCTGTGCTAGAGGGACTAGCGGGCTCCCGTACAATGAGCAGTTCTTC
CDR3: CCARGTSGLPYNEQFF

J: TRBJ1-2
D: NA
size: many
V: TRBV20-1
DNA: TGCAGTGCTAGTCAGACATCCCAGAAGGTGGGCTACACCTTC
CDR3: CSASQTSQKVGYTF

J: TRBJ2-2
D: NA
size: medium-sized
V: TRBV5-1
DNA: TGCGCCAGCAGCTTGGGACATTCGAACACCGGGGAGCTGTTTTTT
CDR3: CASSLGHSNTGELFF

J: TRBJ2-5
D: NA
size: many
V: TRBV20-1
DNA: TGCAGTGCTAGTAACATGTGGAGCAAAGAGACCCAGTACTTC
CDR3: CSASNMWSKETQYF

J: TRBJ2-2
D: TRBD2
size: many
V: TRBV5-1
DNA: TGCGCCAGCAGCTCCAGACTAGCTTCGAACACCGGGGAGCTGTTTTTT
CDR3: CASSSRLASNTGELFF

J: TRBJ2-1
D: NA
size: many
V: TRBV5-6
DNA: TGTGCCAGCAGCTTGGCGGAGTTCCTTCCCTACTACTACAATGAGCAGTTCTTC
CDR3: CASSLAEFLPYYYNEQFF

J: TRBJ1-1
D: NA
size: many
V: TRBV9
DNA: TGTGCCAGCAGCGTAGCAGCAAACACTGAAGCTTTCTTT
CDR3: CASSVAANTEAFF

J: TRBJ2-5
D: TRBD1
size: many
V: TRBV20-1
DNA: TGCAGTGCTCTCCTCCGACAGGGCCGAGAGACCCAGTACTTC
CDR3: CSALLRQGRETQYF

J: TRBJ1-1
D: TRBD1
size: many
V: TRBV28
DNA: TGTGCCAGCAGCCGGACAGGGGGCGGGAAAAGGGCTTTCTTT
CDR3: CASSRTGGGKRAFF

J: TRBJ2-1
D: TRBD1
size: many
V: TRBV7-2
DNA: TGTGCCAGCAGCTTTGGACAGGCGACTTGGAGTGAGCAGTTCTTC
CDR3: CASSFGQATWSEQFF

J: TRBJ1-1
D: NA
size: many
V: TRBV5-1
DNA: TGCGCCAGCAGCTTGGCAACAGGGTCGGGGAACACTGAAGCTTTCTTT
CDR3: CASSLATGSGNTEAFF

J: TRBJ1-5
D: NA
size: many
V: TRBV9
DNA: TGTGCCAGCAGCGTAGATGAACTTAGAGATCAGCCCCAGCATTTT
CDR3: CASSVDELRDQPQHF

J: TRBJ2-1
D: TRBD1
size: many
V: TRBV5-1
DNA: TGCGCCAGCAGCTTGGCGGACAGGGGGCATTACAATGAGCAGTTCTTC
CDR3: CASSLADRGHYNEQFF

J: TRBJ1-5
D: NA
size: many
V: TRBV6-5
DNA: TGTGCCAGCAGCCCCCGGCCCAATCAGCCCCAGCATTTT
CDR3: CASSPRPNQPQHF

J: TRBJ2-5
D: NA
size: many
V: TRBV7-7
DNA: TGTGCCAGCAGCCCGAGCCCCGCTCCCCAAGAGACCCAGTACTTC
CDR3: CASSPSPAPQETQYF

J: TRBJ1-4
D: NA
size: many
V: TRBV6-1
DNA: TGTGCCAGCAGACCCCGGGGGGCCGGTGAAAAACTGTTTTTT
CDR3: CASRPRGAGEKLFF

J: TRBJ2-5
D: TRBD2
size: many
V: TRBV9
DNA: TGTGCCAGCAGCGTAGGTACTAGCGGGGGCCAAGAGACCCAGTACTTC
CDR3: CASSVGTSGGQETQYF

J: TRBJ1-5
D: NA
size: many
V: TRBV5-5
DNA: TGTGCCAGCAGCATCCTGGGGGAACAGCCCCAGCATTTT
CDR3: CASSILGEQPQHF

J: TRBJ2-7
D: NA
size: few
V: TRBV29-1
DNA: TGCAGCGTTCTGACTAGAGGATACGAGCAGTACTTC
CDR3: CSVLTRGYEQYF

J: TRBJ2-5
D: NA
size: many
V: TRBV27
DNA: TGTGCCAGCAGTTTAATAGGGAAAGGAGAGACCCAGTACTTC
CDR3: CASSLIGKGETQYF

J: TRBJ2-2
D: TRBD2
size: many
V: TRBV5-1
DNA: TGCGCCAGCTTACCTTCCGGGGGGATAAACACCGGGGAGCTGTTTTTT
CDR3: CASLPSGGINTGELFF

J: TRBJ2-7
D: NA
size: many
V: TRBV6-5
DNA: TGTGCCAGCAGTTACTCGAGAAACTACGAGCAGTACTTC
CDR3: CASSYSRNYEQYF

J: TRBJ2-1
D: NA
size: many
V: TRBV18
DNA: TGTGCCAGCTCACCCATTAGACGCGAGCAGTTCTTC
CDR3: CASSPIRREQFF

J: TRBJ2-1
D: TRBD2
size: many
V: TRBV12-3/TRBV12-4
DNA: TGTGCCAGCAGTTTTGGTCTAGCGGGGGTGATCCCCTACAATGAGCAGTTCTTC
CDR3: CASSFGLAGVIPYNEQFF

J: TRBJ2-2
D: NA
size: many
V: TRBV6-2/TRBV6-3
DNA: TGTGCCAGCAGCAATATCCACACCAGGGGCCCGACGAACACCGGGGAGCTGTTTTTT
CDR3: CASSNIHTRGPTNTGELFF

J: TRBJ2-4
D: NA
size: many
V: TRBV29-1
DNA: TGCAGCGTTGTCGAGGGGTGGCGGAGGGGGACCAAAAACATTCAGTACTTC
CDR3: CSVVEGWRRGTKNIQYF

J: TRBJ2-1
D: TRBD1
size: many
V: TRBV7-9
DNA: TGTGCCAGCAGCTCCGGGACAGGGCCCTACAATGAGCAGTTCTTC
CDR3: CASSSGTGPYNEQFF

J: TRBJ2-2
D: TRBD2
size: many
V: TRBV10-2
DNA: TGCGCCAGCAGTCGGGGGGGCTATTCCGGGGAGCTGTTTTTT
CDR3: CASSRGGYSGELFF

J: TRBJ2-1
D: TRBD2
size: many
V: TRBV11-3
DNA: TGTGCCAGCAGGGCTCGTGGGGGGGGACGAACTGAGCAGTTCTTC
CDR3: CASRARGGGRTEQFF

J: TRBJ2-1
D: TRBD2
size: many
V: TRBV7-3
DNA: TGTGCCAGCAGCCTAACGGGACTAGCGGACAATGAGCAGTTCTTC
CDR3: CASSLTGLADNEQFF

J: TRBJ2-5
D: TRBD1
size: many
V: TRBV5-1
DNA: TGCGCCAGCAGCGGAACGGGGACAGGAAGACGGGAGACCCAGTACTTC
CDR3: CASSGTGTGRRETQYF

J: TRBJ2-2
D: TRBD2
size: NA
V: TRBV12-3/TRBV12-4
DNA: TGTGCCAGCATCCCTGGACTAGCGGGGAACACCGGGGAGCTGTTTTTT
CDR3: CASIPGLAGNTGELFF

J: TRBJ2-1
D: TRBD1
size: many
V: TRBV19
DNA: TGTGCCAGTAGTATGAGGGGGCAACGCGATGAGCAGTTCTTC
CDR3: CASSMRGQRDEQFF

J: TRBJ2-1
D: NA
size: few
V: TRBV6-2/TRBV6-3
DNA: TGTGCCAGCAAGGAGGGGGGCGTTTACAATGAGCAGTTCTTC
CDR3: CASKEGGVYNEQFF

J: TRBJ1-2
D: NA
size: many
V: TRBV12-3/TRBV12-4
DNA: TGTGCCAGCAGTTTAGGCGGGACGTGGGGCTTC
CDR3: CASSLGGTWGF

J: TRBJ2-2
D: NA
size: many
V: TRBV9
DNA: TGTGCCAGCAGCGTAGAAACCGGGGAGCTGTTTTTT
CDR3: CASSVETGELFF

J: TRBJ2-4
D: TRBD1
size: many
V: TRBV7-9
DNA: TGTGCCAGCAGCCACCCCCAGGGGGACAAAAACATTCAGTACTTC
CDR3: CASSHPQGDKNIQYF

J: TRBJ1-1
D: NA
size: many
V: TRBV10-3
DNA: TGTGCCATCAGTGAGCGCTCGGGGACACTCAGGCACACTGAAGCTTTCTTT
CDR3: CAISERSGTLRHTEAFF

J: TRBJ2-1
D: TRBD1
size: many
V: TRBV12-3/TRBV12-4
DNA: TGTGCCAGCAGCCGGGACAGGGTCTATGAGCAGTTCTTC
CDR3: CASSRDRVYEQFF

J: TRBJ1-1
D: NA
size: many
V: TRBV7-9
DNA: TGCGTGGGGGAAGACACTGAAGCTTTCTTT
CDR3: CVGEDTEAFF

J: TRBJ1-6
D: NA
size: many
V: TRBV28
DNA: TGTGCCACAATCCAATCAAGCTCCTATAATTCACCCCTCCACTTT
CDR3: CATIQSSSYNSPLHF

J: TRBJ2-1
D: TRBD1
size: many
V: TRBV5-1
DNA: TGCGCCAGCAGCTGGGGGGGGACAGGGTACGGTGACAATGAGCAGTTCTTC
CDR3: CASSWGGTGYGDNEQFF

J: TRBJ2-4
D: TRBD1
size: many
V: TRBV20-1
DNA: TGCAGTGCGTCCGCCGGGACAGGGGGCGGCATTCAGTACTTC
CDR3: CSASAGTGGGIQYF

J: TRBJ1-2
D: TRBD1
size: many
V: TRBV12-3/TRBV12-4
DNA: TGTGCCAGCAATTCCAGGGGGCCGAGACCAAACTATGGCTACACCTTC
CDR3: CASNSRGPRPNYGYTF